In this sample, the clone carrying this TCR beta chain turned up a few times. Its target is unknown. The data were obtained in a study of response to subunit inactivated influenza vaccine. Findings and caveats of the study: That few new T cells are recruited by each seasonal influenza vaccination was the authors' suggestion.

CDR1 and CDR2 from the germline V gene are LGHDT and YNNKEL (reference sequence). The V and J ends lost 2 bases and 4 bases, in that order; junction bases with no gene match: 3. The CDR3 sequence is 15 residues long. TCRdb recomputed calls from the RT-PCR reads with MiXCR, one row per CDR3 protein. The sample carries around 520,000 distinct CDR3 sequences, roughly 10% recorded once. This specimen was PBMCs from blood, taken on the day of vaccination. This sequence joins TRBV3-1 and TRBJ2-3; 10 bases align to TRBD2. The TCR was taken from a man aged 50-60 years who received an inactivated influenza vaccine. The CDR3 region is CASSQSSGSSDTQYF. CDR3 DNA: TGTGCCAGCAGCCAATCTAGCGGGAGCTCAGATACGCAGTATTTT.